The 22 T cell receptor beta chains given below trace back to one sample, sequenced in a study of blood T cells in healthy people across ages. Combining a sample-barcoded 5' primer with a J-beta primer mix, a second PCR ran for about 7 to 11 cycles. TCRdb redid the calling of the 5' RACE reads with MiXCR, one entry per CDR3 protein. The top ten clones hold 15% to 17% of a sample with 550,000 to 650,000 distinct CDR3 sequences, approximately 30% of them seen once. Sample: blood. These TCRs come from an elderly woman in good health.

The chain uses TRBV9 and TRBJ1-1, with D perhaps matching TRBD1 (5 bases). The CDR3 length is 13 residues. Germline V gene sequence: CDR1 SGDLS, CDR2 YYNGEE. V shed 6 bases and J shed 4 bases, with 13 bases lying between them. Here the CDR3 DNA reads TGTGCCAGCAACGCCGGGGGGGGCACTGAAGCTTTCTTT. Amino acid sequence: CASNAGGGTEAFF. The variable domain in full, with the rest retrieved from reference TRBV9 and TRBJ1-1, is DSGVTQTPKHLITATGQRVTLRCSPRSGDLSVYWYQQSLDQGLQFLIQYYNGEERAKGNILERFSAQQFPDLHSELNLSSLELGDSALYFCASNAGGGTEAFFGQGTRLTVV.

This rearrangement joins TRBV20-1 to TRBJ2-5; unclear D gene. V dropped 7 bases and J dropped 5 bases, with 17 bases sitting between them. The V gene's germline CDR1 is DFQATT and CDR2 SNEGSKA (reference sequence). This CDR3 has 13 residues. CDR3 nucleotide sequence: TGCAGTGTTTCGAACCGGTCTAGGGAGACCCAGTACTTC. This sequence encodes CSVSNRSRETQYF.

In its sample, this clonotype was seen many times. A much larger clonotype is one base distant, so this may be a read error. CDR3 sequence reads: CATSGGESSYNEQYF. CDR3 DNA: TGTGCCACCAGCGGGGGGGAGAGCTCCTACAATGAGCAGTACTTC. The chain uses TRBV24-1 and TRBJ2-1; 8 bases are shared with TRBD2. The assigned J gene may be wrong: the sequence end matches TRBJ2-7 better. Germline V gene sequence: CDR1 KGHDR, CDR2 SFDVKD. This CDR3 is built from 15 residues.

This clonotype was seen more than once but under ten times. The V and J genes are TRBV5-1 and TRBJ2-5, with D possibly called TRBD1 or TRBD2 (5 bases each). The CDR3 runs 12 residues. Germline V gene data show CDR1 as SGHRS and CDR2 as YFSETQ. Trimming removed 6 bases at V and 11 bases at J, with 17 bases between. CDR3 bases: TGCGCCAGCACCGCAGGGAGTAATGAGCAGTACTTC. It specifies CASTAGSNEQYF. The whole variable domain, remainder taken from reference TRBV5-1 and TRBJ2-5, is KAGVTQTPRYLIKTRGQQVTLSCSPISGHRSVSWYQQTPGQGLQFLFEYFSETQRNKGNFPGRFSGRQFSNSRSEMNVSTLELGDSALYLCASTAGSNEQYFGPGTRLLVL.

V usage is TRBV2 and J usage is TRBJ1-1; D is unresolved. Germline-derived CDR1 and CDR2 are SNHLY and FYNNEI. There are 17 residues in the CDR3. The V end lost 6 bases, the J end lost 2 bases, and 22 bases lay between the germline ends. The CDR3 sequence: CASSAQGGRLANTEAFF. The CDR3 DNA is TGTGCCAGCAGCGCCCAAGGAGGGAGGCTAGCCAACACTGAAGCTTTCTTT.

This clonotype was observed a handful of times. V and J are TRBV20-1 and TRBJ1-2, with D tentatively TRBD1 (6 bases). Germline V CDR1 and CDR2: DFQATT, SNEGSKA (reference sequence). The CDR3 extends over 14 amino acids. Trimming stripped 7 bases from V and 2 bases from J, with 17 bases between. The CDR3 DNA reads TGCAGTGGACTTATGGCAGGGACAAACTATGGCTACACCTTC. Residues: CSGLMAGTNYGYTF.

This sequence joins TRBV12-3 or TRBV12-4 and TRBJ2-5, with D perhaps TRBD2 (5 bases). The germline V and J ends were trimmed by 7 bases and 2 bases, with 17 bases remaining between them. This CDR3 spans 15 amino acids. The CDR3 is CASTPESGYQETQYF. The CDR3 DNA reads as TGTGCCAGCACCCCTGAATCGGGATATCAAGAGACCCAGTACTTC.

At least ten counts were recorded for this clonotype. The rearrangement links TRBV29-1 to TRBJ2-7; perhaps D is TRBD1 or TRBD2 (5 bases each). The CDR3 totals 14 residues. Germline assignment: CDR1 SQVTM and CDR2 ANQGSEA. The germline V and J ends were trimmed by 0 bases and 5 bases, with 14 bases remaining between them. The CDR3 sequence is CSVEDGALWDEQYF. CDR3 sequence (DNA): TGCAGCGTTGAAGACGGGGCCCTCTGGGACGAGCAGTACTTC.

This clonotype came up many times. The V gene is TRBV3-1, the J gene TRBJ1-6, with TRBD1 matching over 7 bases. CDR1 LGHDT and CDR2 YNNKEL come from the germline V gene (reference sequence). This CDR3 is 14 amino acids long. V shed 5 bases and J 6 bases; nucleotides not matched to a gene: 4. DNA for the CDR3: TGTGCCAGCAGCATGGGACAGTTTAATTCACCCCTCCACTTT. Its translation is CASSMGQFNSPLHF.

This clonotype was counted a few times. V gene TRBV20-1 combines with J gene TRBJ2-7; maybe TRBD1 (5 bases). From germline, CDR1 is DFQATT and CDR2 SNEGSKA (reference sequence). Trimming left V 6 bases short and J 7 bases short, with 16 bases between. This CDR3 is 12 amino acids long. The CDR3 region has the DNA TGCAGTGCAGGCACAGGAAACAATGAGCAGTACTTC. Protein product: CSAGTGNNEQYF.

This clonotype was counted between two and nine times. A much larger clone lies a single base off, so this may be a read error. The chain couples TRBV12-3 or TRBV12-4 to TRBJ2-1; D may be TRBD1 or TRBD2 (5 bases each). Trimming took 2 bases from V and 5 from J, leaving 13 bases between them. This CDR3 is built from 15 residues. CDR3 coding DNA: TGTGCCAGCAGTTTATCCCGGGGCTTTCACAATGAGCAGTTCTTC. It encodes CASSLSRGFHNEQFF.

This clonotype was seen repeatedly, ten times or more. CDR3: CASSFNAFDEQYF. In DNA form, the CDR3 reads TGTGCCAGCAGTTTTAATGCCTTTGACGAGCAGTACTTC. J is TRBJ2-7 and V is TRBV12-3 or TRBV12-4; D unclear. The CDR3 sequence is 13 residues long. V was clipped by 3 bases and J by 5 bases, with 11 bases between them.

This clonotype occurred a few times. J is TRBJ2-7 and V is TRBV30; 9 nucleotides align to TRBD1. Per the germline V gene, CDR1 is GTSNPN and CDR2 is SVGIG (reference sequence). The CDR3 loop spans 14 amino acids. The V and J ends lost 4 bases and 3 bases, in that order; junction bases with no gene match: 7. The CDR3 sequence is CAWKPPGQGYEQYF. DNA of the CDR3: TGTGCCTGGAAGCCCCCGGGACAGGGCTACGAGCAGTACTTC.

This clonotype was found once. Compared with germline, one end of the junction differs, possibly owing to a read error. The V call is TRBV12-3 or TRBV12-4, the J call TRBJ1-6, with a weak D call TRBD1 (5 bases). CDR3 size: 13 residues. CDR3 sequence (DNA): TGTGCCAGCAGTTTGGCAAGGGGTGGCCCCCCCCACTTT. Translating gives CASSLARGGPPHF.

This clonotype was counted ten times or more. J is TRBJ2-5 and V is TRBV15; the D is unclear. Trimming stripped 8 bases from V and 5 bases from J, with 12 bases between. Germline-derived CDR1 and CDR2 are LNHNV and YYDKDF (reference sequence). There are 12 residues in the CDR3. CDR3 coding DNA: TGTGCCACCGCACAGCTTGCGGAGACCCAGTACTTC. Translation: CATAQLAETQYF.

This clonotype was observed many times. This chain uses TRBV15 with TRBJ1-6; D is unclear. The CDR3 is 14 amino acids. CDR1 is LNHNV and CDR2 is YYDKDF in the germline V gene (reference sequence). V lost 3 bases and J 7 bases, leaving 10 bases between the germline ends. CDR3 in amino acids: CATSSVGPNSPLHF. DNA of the CDR3: TGTGCCACCAGCAGTGTCGGCCCGAATTCACCCCTCCACTTT.

The chain recombines TRBV30 with TRBJ1-2, with unresolved D. CDR3 size: 13 residues. The germline V gene has CDR1 GTSNPN and CDR2 SVGIG (reference sequence). Trimming removed 3 bases at V and 3 bases at J, with 11 bases between. In nucleotides, the CDR3 is TGTGCCTGGAGAGCCCCGGAGGACTATGGCTACACCTTC. Encoded protein: CAWRAPEDYGYTF.

There are a few counts of this clonotype. A much larger clone sits a single nucleotide away, making a read error possible. The chain combines TRBV10-3 with TRBJ2-7; D gene uncertain. The CDR3 spans 14 residues. V was shortened by 6 bases and J by 2 bases, with 14 bases between the two germline ends. Germline assignment: CDR1 ENHRY and CDR2 SYGVKD. CDR3 region: CAIREVRWTYEQYF. CDR3 DNA sequence: TGTGCCATCAGGGAAGTCAGGTGGACCTACGAGCAGTACTTC.

With respect to this clonotype: A much more abundant neighbour one base away suggests this may be a read error. The CDR3 DNA reads TGTGCCGGCAGTGCCTTGACTAGCGGTCAAGGGGATACGCAGTATTTT. Its translation: CAGSALTSGQGDTQYF. The V and J genes are TRBV6-1 and TRBJ2-3; 9 positions match TRBD2. The CDR3 covers 16 residues. Germline values: CDR1 MNHNS, CDR2 SASEGT.

This clonotype was observed a single time. The chain carries TRBV7-3 and TRBJ2-2; 7 bases line up with TRBD1. Germline-derived CDR1 and CDR2 are SGHTA and FQGTGA. The V gene end was trimmed by 5 bases and the J gene end by 5 bases; junction bases not matched to a gene: 5. CDR3 size: 14 residues. CDR3 amino acids: CASSPTGVTGELFF. CDR3 coding DNA: TGTGCCAGCAGCCCTACAGGGGTTACCGGGGAGCTGTTTTTT. The full variable domain, with the rest looked up from reference TRBV7-3 and TRBJ2-2, is GAGVSQTPSNKVTEKGKYVELRCDPISGHTALYWYRQSLGQGPEFLIYFQGTGAADDSGLPNDRFFAVRPEGSVSTLKIQRTERGDSAVYLCASSPTGVTGELFFGEGSRLTVL.

Points on this clonotype: This may stem from a read error, because a much larger clone lies one nucleotide away. The rearrangement links TRBV7-2 to TRBJ2-7; TRBD2 might be the D (6 bases). CDR3 size: 13 residues. Germline V gene lookup returns CDR1 SGHTA and CDR2 FQGNSA. CDR3 DNA sequence: TGTGCCAGCAACTTAGGAGCGGGCTACGAGCAGTACTTC. Encoded protein: CASNLGAGYEQYF. Variable domain in full (rest from reference TRBV7-2 and TRBJ2-7): GAGVSQSPSNKVTEKGKDVELRCDPISGHTALYWYRQSLGQGLEFLIYFQGNSAPDKSGLPSDRFSAERTGGSVSTLTIQRTQQEDSAVYLCASNLGAGYEQYFGPGTRLTVT.

CDR3 sequence reads: CASSLQVKSYNEQFF. The CDR3 nucleotides are TGTGCCAGCAGCCTACAGGTCAAGTCCTACAATGAGCAGTTCTTC. V usage is TRBV3-1 and J usage is TRBJ2-1, with D possibly matching TRBD1 (5 bases). CDR1 LGHDT and CDR2 YNNKEL come from the germline V gene (reference sequence). The CDR3 runs to 15 residues. V was trimmed by 4 bases and J by 1 base, leaving 11 bases between them.